This is a list of T cell receptor beta chains from one sample in a study of blood T cell repertoires in COVID-19. Assay used: immunoSEQ multiplex PCR; TCRdb lists only in-frame clones, some missing. The sample has approximately 200,000 clones, around 86% seen once. Sample: PBMCs or T cells enriched from blood (not recorded which). The source of these receptors is a man younger than 45 in a cohort exposed to, infected with or recovered from COVID-19 (not recorded which). CDR3s include the opening cysteine and the closing phenylalanine or tryptophan. A D gene is named only where the DNA matches it firmly. Size values are once, few and many counts, or a class for expanded clones, and some rows have none.

size	V	J	D	CDR3	DNA
once	TRBV2	TRBJ1-1	TRBD1	CASSRGRMNTEAFF	TGTGCCAGCAGCAGGGGGCGAATGAACACTGAAGCTTTCTTT
NA	TRBV9	TRBJ1-4	NA	CASSVVEGFATNEKLFF	TGTGCCAGCAGCGTAGTGGAGGGCTTTGCAACTAATGAAAAACTGTTTTTT
NA	TRBV7-9	TRBJ1-2	NA	CASSTGQNYGYTF	TGTGCCAGCAGCACCGGACAGAACTATGGCTACACCTTC
NA	TRBV12-3/TRBV12-4	TRBJ1-5	TRBD1	CASRGTGDQPQHF	TGTGCCAGCAGGGGGACAGGGGATCAGCCCCAGCATTTT
NA	TRBV7-9	TRBJ2-7	TRBD2	CASSLVRLAGGFPPVGF	TGTGCCAGCAGCTTAGTTAGGCTAGCGGGAGGGTTTCCGCCCGTTGGGTTC
once	TRBV10-2	TRBJ2-1	NA	CASGGAGYPEQFF	TGCGCCAGCGGGGGGGCAGGGTACCCTGAGCAGTTCTTC
NA	TRBV7-8	TRBJ2-3	NA	CASTQRAGRGGGTDTQYF	TGTGCCAGCACCCAACGGGCGGGAAGGGGTGGTGGCACAGATACGCAGTATTTT
NA	TRBV28	TRBJ2-1	TRBD2	CASSYPGLAGLNNEQFF	TGTGCCAGCAGTTACCCCGGACTAGCGGGCTTAAACAATGAGCAGTTCTTC
NA	TRBV9	TRBJ2-7	TRBD2	CASSVEAGVRGGQYF	TGTGCCAGCAGCGTAGAGGCGGGAGTCCGGGGAGGGCAGTACTTC
NA	TRBV27	TRBJ1-2	NA	CASSLNGLSNYGYTF	TGTGCCAGCAGTTTAAATGGCCTCTCTAACTATGGCTACACCTTC
NA	TRBV27	TRBJ2-7	TRBD2	CASSLYTTSGNSYEQYF	TGTGCCAGCAGTTTATACACCACTAGCGGGAACTCCTACGAGCAGTACTTC
NA	TRBV5-1	TRBJ2-3	NA	CASSSEGDTQYF	TGCGCCAGCAGCTCCGAGGGAGATACGCAGTATTTT
NA	TRBV2	TRBJ1-2	NA	CASSPRGGMAVGGYTF	TGTGCCAGCAGCCCCCGGGGAGGAATGGCTGTGGGTGGCTACACCTTC
once	TRBV19	TRBJ2-2	NA	CASSSSQAGSGELFF	TGTGCCAGTAGCTCCTCACAGGCGGGGAGTGGGGAGCTGTTTTTT
NA	TRBV4-1	TRBJ1-2	NA	CASSQDTTGMVANYGYTF	TGCGCCAGCAGCCAAGATACCACAGGGATGGTAGCTAACTATGGCTACACCTTC
NA	TRBV5-1	TRBJ2-5	TRBD1	CASSLGTGRIGTQYF	TGCGCCAGCAGCTTGGGGACAGGCCGTATCGGGACCCAGTACTTC
NA	TRBV9	TRBJ1-2	NA	CASSGADRTPRRYGYTF	TGTGCCAGCAGCGGTGCGGACCGGACTCCTCGTCGGTATGGCTACACCTTC
NA	TRBV28	TRBJ2-3	TRBD2	CASSLIGLAANF	TGTGCCAGCAGTTTAATTGGACTAGCTGCCAATTTT
once	TRBV7-2	TRBJ2-4	TRBD2	CASSFGGVKNIQYF	TGTGCCAGCAGCTTTGGGGGGGTTAAAAACATTCAGTACTTC
NA	TRBV28	TRBJ2-7	NA	CASSLSGLGEQYF	TGTGCCAGCAGTTTATCAGGGTTGGGAGAGCAGTACTTC
NA	TRBV2	TRBJ2-7	TRBD2	CASSVPIMETSGYEQYF	TGTGCCAGCAGTGTCCCCATAATGGAGACTAGCGGCTACGAGCAGTACTTC
NA	TRBV7-2	TRBJ1-2	TRBD1	CASSLRQGGWGGYTF	TGTGCCAGCAGCTTAAGACAGGGAGGTTGGGGTGGCTACACCTTC
NA	TRBV4-2	TRBJ2-7	TRBD2	CASSQGLAGGPAGYEQYF	TGTGCCAGCAGCCAAGGACTAGCGGGAGGGCCGGCGGGTTACGAGCAGTACTTC
few	TRBV10-2	TRBJ1-2	TRBD1	CASSEGTGANYGYTF	TGCGCCAGCAGTGAAGGGACAGGGGCGAACTATGGCTACACCTTC
NA	TRBV19	TRBJ2-1	TRBD2	CASTAGGPRSYNEQFF	TGTGCCAGTACAGCGGGAGGGCCGAGATCCTACAATGAGCAGTTCTTC
NA	TRBV10-1	TRBJ2-1	TRBD2	CASSVSGRAIGFRSYNEQFF	TGCGCCAGCAGTGTGAGTGGGAGGGCCATTGGTTTCCGGTCCTACAATGAGCAGTTCTTC
NA	TRBV28	TRBJ1-2	TRBD1	CASSTAGTASYYGYTF	TGTGCCAGCAGTACGGCCGGGACAGCGTCATACTATGGCTACACCTTC